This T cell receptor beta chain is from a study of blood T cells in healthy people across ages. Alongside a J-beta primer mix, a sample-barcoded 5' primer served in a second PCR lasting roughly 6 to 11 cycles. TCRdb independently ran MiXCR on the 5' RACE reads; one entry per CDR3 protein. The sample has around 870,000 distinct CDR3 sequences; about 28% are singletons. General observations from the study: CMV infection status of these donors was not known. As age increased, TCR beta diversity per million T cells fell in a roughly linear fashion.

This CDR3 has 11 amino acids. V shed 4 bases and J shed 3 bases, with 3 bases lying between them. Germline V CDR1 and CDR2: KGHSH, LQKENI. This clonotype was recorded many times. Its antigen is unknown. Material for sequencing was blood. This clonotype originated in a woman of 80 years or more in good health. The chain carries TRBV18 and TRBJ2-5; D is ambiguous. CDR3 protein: CASSREETQYF. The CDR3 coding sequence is TGTGCCAGCTCACGGGAAGAGACCCAGTACTTC.